These 17 T cell receptor beta chains share one sample of origin, sequenced in a study of T cell clonality in common variable immunodeficiency. The table came from immunoSEQ multiplex PCR; TCRdb's copy has only in-frame clones and leaves some out. The sample shows more than 30,000 clones, none of them appearing just once. The sample was peripheral blood mononuclear cells. Source of these receptors: a person aged 18 to 69 in good health.

This clone was counted many times. The read falls 3 residues short of the CDR3 end, and the missing part is taken from the germline J gene. The V gene is TRBV5-4, the J gene TRBJ2-2, with 7 bases matching TRBD1. This CDR3 contains 15 residues. Germline trimming cut 6 bases from V and 6 bases from J; bases unmatched to any gene: 11. Looked up from germline, CDR1 is SGHNT and CDR2 is YYREEE (reference sequence). The CDR3 sequence is CASNRGGLGSGELFF. The covered CDR3 bases are TGTGCCAGCAACCGAGGGGGCTTGGGGTCCGGGGAG.

At least ten counts were recorded for this clone. The read falls 3 residues short of the CDR3 end, and the missing part is taken from the germline J gene. The chain employs TRBV4-2 and TRBJ2-5, with a tentative D call TRBD2 (5 bases). The CDR3 spans 16 residues. Per the germline V gene, CDR1 is LGHNA and CDR2 is YNFKEQ. V was pared by 1 base and J by 0 bases, with 12 bases between. The CDR3 sequence is CASSQGSALYQETQYF. CDR3 DNA (partial): TGTGCCAGCAGCCAAGGTAGCGCCCTGTACCAAGAGACC.

The table lists this clone with many counts. The read terminates 3 residues ahead of where the CDR3 ends, so the germline J gene completes it. The chain recombines TRBV5-6 with TRBJ2-3; maybe TRBD1 (6 bases). Looked up from germline, CDR1 is SGHDT and CDR2 is YYEEEE. Trimming removed 4 bases from V and 5 bases from J, with 11 bases in between. This CDR3 has 13 amino acids. CDR3 protein: CASSVKGEDTQYF. The covered CDR3 bases are TGTGCCAGCAGCGTAAAGGGGGAAGATACG.

This clone came up many times. Read sequence stops 3 residues before the CDR3 end, and the germline J gene provides the missing end. V and J are TRBV20-1 and TRBJ2-2; 8 nucleotides align to TRBD1. Germline trimming cut 0 bases from V and 6 bases from J; bases unmatched to any gene: 9. Germline loops: CDR1 DFQATT, CDR2 SNEGSKA (reference sequence). CDR3 size: 16 residues. The CDR3 spells CSARDFGQGMAGELFF. CDR3 bases read: TGCAGTGCTAGAGATTTCGGACAGGGTATGGCCGGGGAG.

This clone was seen at least ten times. The read finishes 3 residues shy of the CDR3 end, and the germline J gene is used to complete it. The chain links TRBV18 to TRBJ1-2, with D possibly matching TRBD1 (6 bases). V was trimmed by 1 base and J by 7 bases, leaving 16 bases between them. Germline CDR1 KGHSH, CDR2 LQKENI. This CDR3 region has 15 residues. The CDR3 DNA, read in part, is TGTGCCAGCTCACCACGCACAGGGCTTCTTCGTGGC. This translates into CASSPRTGLLRG. Given in full, the CDR3 is CASSPRTGLLRGYTF.

This clone was counted at least ten times. Sequencing ends 3 residues short of the CDR3 end; the germline J gene provides the rest. The chain is built from TRBV28 and TRBJ2-6; TRBD1 aligns across 8 bases. Trimming removed 4 bases from V and 2 bases from J; junction bases left unmatched: 1. This CDR3 contains 15 residues. Germline V gene sequence: CDR1 MDHEN, CDR2 SYDVKM. The part of the CDR3 DNA that was read is TGTGCCAGCAGTTACAGGGGGACTGGGGCCAACGTC. It translates to CASSYRGTGANV. The whole CDR3 protein is CASSYRGTGANVLTF.

This clone was picked up many times. The read comes to an end 3 residues before the CDR3 does, leaving the germline J gene to fill in the end. The rearrangement joins TRBV19 to TRBJ1-4; 12 positions agree with TRBD1. Germline CDR1 reads LNHDA; CDR2 reads SQIVND (reference sequence). V lost 3 bases to trimming and J lost 8 bases; unmatched junction nucleotides: 7. This CDR3 is 16 amino acids long. Incomplete CDR3 DNA: TGTGCCAGTAGTATTGGGACAGGGGGCGTTTGGGAAAAA. Protein sequence: CASSIGTGGVWEK. The entire CDR3 protein is CASSIGTGGVWEKLFF.

This clone showed up many times. The CDR3 extends 3 residues past the end of the read, so its final part is completed from the germline J gene. This sequence joins TRBV5-1 and TRBJ2-3; 7 nucleotides agree with TRBD2. The V gene end was trimmed by 0 bases and the J gene end by 3 bases; junction bases not matched to a gene: 10. Per germline, CDR1 SGHRS and CDR2 YFSETQ. There are 17 residues in the CDR3. CDR3 DNA (partial): TGCGCCAGCAGCTTGGGTTCGTCTAGCGGATCTACAGATACG. Protein product: CASSLGSSSGSTDT. The complete CDR3 protein is CASSLGSSSGSTDTQYF.

This clone was observed many times. The read ends 3 residues early relative to the CDR3; the germline J gene fills the gap. The genes are TRBV7-2 and TRBJ2-1; 8 bases line up with TRBD1. The CDR3 runs 14 residues. The V gene's germline CDR1 is SGHTA and CDR2 FQGNSA. Trimming removed 3 bases from V and 7 bases from J; junction bases left unmatched: 5. The sequenced CDR3 bases are TGTGCCAGCAGCTTCCGGGACAGGAGGAATGAG. Its translation is CASSFRDRRNE. The CDR3, in full, reads CASSFRDRRNEQFF.

The sample holds many counts of this clone. CDR3 protein: CASSPSGTLAKNIQYF. CDR3 DNA, as far as it was read: TGTGCCAGCTCACCTTCCGGGACTCTAGCCAAAAACATT. V is TRBV18 and J is TRBJ2-4, with a tentative D call TRBD2 (6 bases). Coverage ceases 3 residues before the CDR3 finishes, and the germline J gene fills in the end. This CDR3 is built from 16 residues. Germline V gene sequence: CDR1 KGHSH, CDR2 LQKENI. The V end was cut by 3 bases, the J end by 0 bases, with 12 bases between.

This clone was picked up many times. The read terminates 3 residues before the CDR3 end, so the remaining end is supplied by the germline J gene. V usage is TRBV19 and J usage is TRBJ1-1; maybe TRBD1 (5 bases). The germline CDR1 and CDR2 sequences are LNHDA and SQIVND (reference sequence). The CDR3 consists of 18 residues. Trimming stripped 1 base from V and 2 bases from J, with 20 bases between. Partial CDR3 DNA: TGTGCCAGTAGTATAGGAGGGGCAGGGCTAATTATTAACACTGAA. This translates into CASSIGGAGLIINTE. The complete CDR3 sequence is CASSIGGAGLIINTEAFF.

This clone has a count of ten or more. Read sequence stops 3 residues before the CDR3 end, and the germline J gene provides the missing end. This chain joins TRBV6-2 or TRBV6-3 and TRBJ2-2, with D tentatively TRBD1 (5 bases). Germline assignment: CDR1 MNHEY and CDR2 SVGEGT. V gave up 7 bases and J gave up 0 bases, with 6 bases separating them. The CDR3 length is 13 residues. The CDR3 sequence is CASMTANTGELFF. The sequenced CDR3 bases are TGTGCCAGCATGACAGCGAACACCGGGGAG.

This clone was seen at least ten times. The read stops 3 residues short of the end of the CDR3; the missing end is completed from the germline J gene. The chain uses TRBV19 and TRBJ2-2; possibly TRBD1 for D (5 bases). The germline V gene has CDR1 LNHDA and CDR2 SQIVND (reference sequence). The CDR3 has 14 residues. Between the trimmed V and J ends, which lost 3 bases and 4 bases, there was a span of 9 bases. The sequenced part of the CDR3 DNA is TGTGCCAGTAGTATCGGACACTCCACCGGGGAG. The encoded protein is CASSIGHSTGE. The full CDR3 sequence reads CASSIGHSTGELFF.

This clone was detected many times. With the read ending 3 residues before the CDR3 end, the germline J gene is used to fill in that end. The gene calls are TRBV5-1 and TRBJ2-1, with D tentatively TRBD1 (6 bases). Germline V lookup: CDR1 SGHRS, CDR2 YFSETQ. Trimming took off 0 bases at V and 2 bases at J, with 6 bases between the two ends. CDR3 length: 14 residues. The CDR3 region is CASSLGQAYNEQFF. The DNA read from the CDR3 is TGCGCCAGCAGCTTGGGACAGGCCTACAATGAG. The full variable domain, in which reference TRBV5-1 and TRBJ2-1 provide the parts outside the CDR3, is KAGVTQTPRYLIKTRGQQVTLSCSPISGHRSVSWYQQTPGQGLQFLFEYFSETQRNKGNFPGRFSGRQFSNSRSEMNVSTLELGDSALYLCASSLGQAYNEQFFGPGTRLTVL.

The sample holds many counts of this clone. The read gets to within 3 residues of the CDR3 end, and the germline J gene fills in the rest. The genes are TRBV19 and TRBJ2-5; TRBD2 aligns across 10 bases. Germline trimming cut 4 bases from V and 2 bases from J; bases unmatched to any gene: 13. The CDR3 spans 18 residues. In germline, CDR1 is LNHDA, CDR2 SQIVND (reference sequence). CDR3 sequence reads: CASSTMLGSGRQQETQYF. The CDR3 bases that were read are TGTGCCAGTAGTACCATGCTTGGTAGCGGGAGGCAGCAAGAGACC.

Many counts were recorded for this clone. With the read ending 3 residues before the CDR3 end, the germline J gene is used to fill in that end. The chain joins TRBV18 to TRBJ2-5; tentatively, D is TRBD1 (5 bases). The CDR3 is 14 residues long. The germline gives CDR1 KGHSH, CDR2 LQKENI. V lost 2 bases and J lost 4, with 11 bases in between. The CDR3 DNA, read in part, is TGTGCCAGCTCACCAGACCTGGGGCCAGAGACC. Translating it yields CASSPDLGPET. The CDR3, in full, reads CASSPDLGPETQYF.

This clone is classed as large. Read sequence stops 3 residues before the CDR3 end, and the germline J gene provides the missing end. This chain uses TRBV6-1 with TRBJ2-3; TRBD2 matches 9 bases. Germline V gives CDR1 MNHNS, CDR2 SASEGT. The CDR3 extends over 14 amino acids. V shed 4 bases and J 2 bases; nucleotides not matched to a gene: 1. Incomplete CDR3 DNA: TGTGCCAGCAGTGGACTAGCGGCCACAGATACG. This encodes CASSGLAATDT. The whole CDR3 sequence is CASSGLAATDTQYF.